The 26 T cell receptor beta chains given below trace back to one sample, sequenced in a study of Ad26.COV2.S vaccination and SARS-CoV-2 variants. Data came from immunoSEQ multiplex PCR; TCRdb stores just in-frame clones and leaves some out. The table has fewer than 500,000 clones, around 90% seen once; the top ten hold 12%. Described treatment: roughly 18 received Ad26.COV2.S at low or high dose, single or two shots; 5 received placebo; per-sample allocation not given. Sampling occurred on day 63 after the first vaccine or placebo injection. This specimen was peripheral blood, taken in a trial of Ad26.COV2.S vaccine versus placebo. All receptors come from a person between 18 and 65 years old who received the Ad26.COV2.S COVID-19 vaccine or a placebo.

The V and J genes are TRBV6-6 and TRBJ2-2; 14 bases line up with TRBD2. CDR3 length: 15 residues. Germline CDR1 reads MNHNY; CDR2 reads SVGAGI (reference sequence). The V segment lost 6 bases and the J segment 5 bases; nucleotides outside the gene matches: 2. CDR3 region: CASRGTSGRTGELFF. CDR3 sequence (DNA): TGTGCCAGCAGGGGGACTAGCGGGAGAACCGGGGAGCTGTTTTTT.

This chain links TRBV28 with TRBJ1-3; perhaps TRBD1 as D (6 bases). Germline loops: CDR1 MDHEN, CDR2 SYDVKM. The CDR3 totals 15 residues. Trimming left V 8 bases short and J 4 bases short, with 18 bases between. The CDR3 DNA reads TGTGCCAGCGGAAGAACACAGGGTATCGGAAACACCATATATTTT. Protein: CASGRTQGIGNTIYF.

The rearrangement joins TRBV25-1 to TRBJ1-3; no reliable D call. The V gene lost 4 bases and the J gene lost 2 bases, with 9 bases spanning the gap. This CDR3 is built from 14 residues. Germline values: CDR1 MGHDK, CDR2 SYGVNS. The CDR3 sequence is CASSVSTAGNTIYF. DNA of the CDR3: TGTGCCAGCAGTGTGTCGACGGCTGGAAACACCATATATTTT.

This clone was counted between two and nine times. The chain couples TRBV9 to TRBJ2-1, with 8 nucleotides matching TRBD2. Losses at the gene ends were 0 bases for V and 8 bases for J; bases not matched to a gene: 10. The length of the CDR3 is 16 residues. CDR1 is SGDLS, CDR2 YYNGEE, per germline. CDR3 sequence (DNA): TGTGCCAGCAGCGTAGATGGTAGCGGGAATGGGTATGAGCAGTTCTTC. Translating it yields CASSVDGSGNGYEQFF.

This rearrangement joins TRBV10-3 to TRBJ2-1; 12 nucleotides line up with TRBD2. The V gene's germline CDR1 is ENHRY and CDR2 SYGVKD. J was trimmed by 6 bases and V by 3 bases; bases with no gene match: 9. The CDR3 has 17 amino acids. The CDR3 region has the DNA TGTGCCATCAGTGACCCAACTCTAGCGGGAGGGCGCAATGAGCAGTTCTTC. Residues: CAISDPTLAGGRNEQFF.

The count of this clone is one. V gene TRBV7-9 combines with J gene TRBJ2-5, with a possible D match to TRBD1 (5 bases). The V end was cut by 2 bases, the J end by 5 bases, with 12 bases between. The CDR3 has 14 amino acids. Germline V gene data show CDR1 as SEHNR and CDR2 as FQNEAQ (reference sequence). CDR3 sequence (DNA): TGTGCCAGCAGCTTATCGACAGTCCCGGAGACCCAGTACTTC. It codes for CASSLSTVPETQYF.

V and J are TRBV13 and TRBJ2-3, with 9 bases that match TRBD2. The germline V gene encodes CDR1 PRHDT and CDR2 FYEKMQ (reference sequence). This CDR3 is 16 amino acids long. V was clipped by 2 bases and J by 3 bases; unmatched bases: 6. As DNA, the CDR3 is TGTGCCAGCAGCTTAATGGCGGGAGGGGCAACAGATACGCAGTATTTT. It is translated as CASSLMAGGATDTQYF.

The chain joins TRBV27 to TRBJ2-3; perhaps TRBD1 as D (6 bases). Trimming cost V 2 bases and J 2 bases, with 11 bases left between them. Germline V gene sequence: CDR1 MNHEY, CDR2 SMNVEV (reference sequence). This CDR3 has 15 amino acids. Here the CDR3 reads CASSLQGLITDTQYF. The CDR3 DNA is TGTGCCAGCAGTTTACAGGGGCTGATCACAGATACGCAGTATTTT.

The gene calls are TRBV6-1 and TRBJ2-1; 7 bases align to TRBD1. V dropped 2 bases and J dropped 0; count of bases not matched to a gene: 10. Germline V gene lookup returns CDR1 MNHNS and CDR2 SASEGT. This CDR3 comprises 18 residues. CDR3 sequence: CASSEPRQGLVSYNEQFF. CDR3 in DNA: TGTGCCAGCAGTGAACCGCGACAGGGATTGGTCTCCTACAATGAGCAGTTCTTC.

The chain combines TRBV2 with TRBJ1-6; no firm D call. The germline gives CDR1 SNHLY, CDR2 FYNNEI. With 4 bases removed from V and 1 base from J, the gap between germline ends came to 8 bases. The CDR3 spans 15 residues. CDR3 sequence (DNA): TGTGCCAGCAGTGTCGAGGGTTCCTATAATTCACCCCTCCACTTT. Protein sequence: CASSVEGSYNSPLHF.

The rearrangement links TRBV6-2 or TRBV6-3 to TRBJ2-5; possibly TRBD2 for D (6 bases). Between the trimmed V and J ends, which lost 6 bases and 0 bases, there was a span of 14 bases. This CDR3 has 15 residues. The germline V gene encodes CDR1 MNHEY and CDR2 SVGEGT. The chain's CDR3 is CASSPAGRNQETQYF. In nucleotides, the CDR3 is TGTGCCAGCAGCCCGGCGGGACGCAACCAAGAGACCCAGTACTTC.

The V and J genes are TRBV5-1 and TRBJ2-2; a weak D match, TRBD2 (6 bases). V lost 1 base and J 10 bases, leaving 17 bases between the germline ends. Germline V gene sequence: CDR1 SGHRS, CDR2 YFSETQ. The CDR3 contains 15 residues. CDR3 sequence: CASSLIGTVSEELFF. The CDR3 nucleotides are TGCGCCAGCAGCTTGATCGGGACTGTGTCGGAGGAGCTGTTTTTT.

The rearrangement joins TRBV5-4 to TRBJ1-1, with D unclear. Germline loops: CDR1 SGHNT, CDR2 YYREEE (reference sequence). This CDR3 has 13 residues. V lost 4 bases and J 0 bases, leaving 7 bases between the germline ends. For the CDR3, the DNA is TGTGCCAGCAGCCACCTGATGAACACTGAAGCTTTCTTT. This codes for CASSHLMNTEAFF.

V usage is TRBV28 and J usage is TRBJ2-3; 10 bases line up with TRBD2. V dropped 6 bases and J dropped 3; count of bases not matched to a gene: 6. Germline loops: CDR1 MDHEN, CDR2 SYDVKM. The length of the CDR3 is 15 residues. The CDR3 here is CASSSSGRITDTQYF. The DNA for the CDR3 is TGTGCCAGCAGCTCTAGCGGGAGAATTACAGATACGCAGTATTTT. The full variable domain, rest sourced from reference TRBV28 and TRBJ2-3, is DVKVTQSSRYLVKRTGEKVFLECVQDMDHENMFWYRQDPGLGLRLIYFSYDVKMKEKGDIPEGYSVSREKKERFSLILESASTNQTSMYLCASSSSGRITDTQYFGPGTRLTVL.

V gene TRBV2 combines with J gene TRBJ2-7; no firm D call. The germline V and J ends were trimmed by 7 bases and 5 bases, with 12 bases remaining between them. Looked up from germline, CDR1 is SNHLY and CDR2 is FYNNEI. This CDR3 spans 12 amino acids. Here the CDR3 reads CASNQEVHEQYF. CDR3 in DNA: TGTGCCAGCAATCAAGAGGTCCACGAGCAGTACTTC.

Of note for this clone: Distinct nucleotide sequences in the sample also encode this CDR3. The chain couples TRBV20-1 to TRBJ2-7, with D possibly matching TRBD2 (5 bases). The CDR3 is 11 residues long. The V end was cut by 6 bases, the J end by 4 bases, with 10 bases between. Germline lookup yields CDR1 DFQATT and CDR2 SNEGSKA (reference sequence). This CDR3 reads CSAGVSYEQYF. The CDR3, as DNA: TGCAGTGCCGGGGTTTCATACGAGCAGTACTTC.

The genes are TRBV28 and TRBJ1-5, with D tentatively TRBD1 (5 bases). Germline values: CDR1 MDHEN, CDR2 SYDVKM. Between the trimmed V and J ends, which lost 8 bases and 6 bases, there was a span of 14 bases. The CDR3 length is 13 residues. The CDR3 region is CASDGQGGQPQHF. CDR3 DNA sequence: TGTGCCAGCGATGGCCAGGGAGGTCAGCCCCAGCATTTT.

The rearrangement links TRBV20-1 to TRBJ1-3; D unclear. Germline V gene data show CDR1 as DFQATT and CDR2 as SNEGSKA (reference sequence). The CDR3 length is 11 residues. V lost 5 bases, J lost 7 bases, and 9 bases lay in between. The CDR3 is CSAPRWNTIYF. DNA for the CDR3: TGCAGTGCTCCCCGTTGGAACACCATATATTTT.

The gene calls are TRBV7-9 and TRBJ1-3, with no clear D. Germline V gene lookup returns CDR1 SEHNR and CDR2 FQNEAQ (reference sequence). There are 17 residues in the CDR3. The V end lost 4 bases, the J end lost 0 bases, and 16 bases lay between the germline ends. Here the CDR3 reads CASSSTSGSHSGNTIYF. Here the CDR3 DNA reads TGTGCCAGCAGCTCAACCTCCGGCAGCCACTCTGGAAACACCATATATTTT.

This clone was observed a few times. The J gene is TRBJ2-7, the V gene TRBV27; the D gene is possibly TRBD1 (5 bases). There are 16 residues in the CDR3. V was clipped by 0 bases and J by 0 bases, with 12 bases between them. Germline CDR1 is MNHEY and CDR2 is SMNVEV (reference sequence). For the CDR3, the DNA is TGTGCCAGCAGTTTATCGTCCCAGGGAAGCTCCTACGAGCAGTACTTC. It yields the protein CASSLSSQGSSYEQYF.

The V call is TRBV27, the J call TRBJ2-7; tentative D call: TRBD1 (5 bases). This CDR3 is built from 15 residues. V lost 5 bases and J lost 2, with 16 bases in between. Germline V gene sequence: CDR1 MNHEY, CDR2 SMNVEV (reference sequence). Here the CDR3 DNA reads TGTGCCAGCAGTACGGCTCCGACAGCGACCTACGAGCAGTACTTC. Translating gives CASSTAPTATYEQYF.

This chain connects TRBV6-2 or TRBV6-3 to TRBJ2-7, with 8 bases that match TRBD1. The V and J ends lost 1 base and 6 bases, in that order; junction bases with no gene match: 2. Germline V gene sequence: CDR1 MNHEY, CDR2 SVGEGT. The CDR3 consists of 13 residues. CDR3 residues: CASSYWTGSEQYF. CDR3 DNA sequence: TGTGCCAGCAGTTACTGGACAGGGAGCGAGCAGTACTTC.

The table lists this clone with a count of one. The rearrangement uses TRBV4-1 and TRBJ2-1; 8 positions agree with TRBD2. In germline, CDR1 is MGHRA, CDR2 YSYEKL. Losses at the gene ends were 4 bases for V and 6 bases for J; bases not matched to a gene: 8. CDR3 length: 15 residues. The CDR3 DNA reads as TGCGCCAGCAGCCTCGGACTAGCAGTAGGCAATGAGCAGTTCTTC. This sequence encodes CASSLGLAVGNEQFF.

The chain links TRBV30 to TRBJ2-1, with 10 bases aligning to TRBD2. The germline gives CDR1 GTSNPN, CDR2 SVGIG (reference sequence). The CDR3 is made up of 17 amino acids. With V trimmed by 2 bases and J by 7 bases, 14 bases remained unmatched. CDR3 amino acids: CAWSYLESGRAENEQFF. The CDR3 DNA reads as TGTGCCTGGAGTTACCTTGAAAGCGGGAGGGCCGAGAATGAGCAGTTCTTC.

This chain uses TRBV4-3 with TRBJ2-5; 8 bases match TRBD2. Trimming at V came to 0 bases and at J to 5 bases, leaving 8 bases not matched to a gene. The CDR3 extends over 16 amino acids. The germline V gene encodes CDR1 LGHNA and CDR2 YSLEER. Here the CDR3 reads CASSQDYSGAVETQYF. The CDR3 DNA follows: TGCGCCAGCAGCCAAGATTATAGCGGGGCGGTCGAGACCCAGTACTTC.

The CDR3, as DNA: TGTGCCAGTAGTCCCCGCCAGGGGGCGGACTACGAGCAGTACTTC. It yields the protein CASSPRQGADYEQYF. The rearrangement joins TRBV19 to TRBJ2-7; 8 positions agree with TRBD1. V was pared by 5 bases and J by 3 bases, with 9 bases of the junction left unmatched. CDR1 and CDR2 from the germline V gene are LNHDA and SQIVND (reference sequence). The CDR3 runs to 15 residues.